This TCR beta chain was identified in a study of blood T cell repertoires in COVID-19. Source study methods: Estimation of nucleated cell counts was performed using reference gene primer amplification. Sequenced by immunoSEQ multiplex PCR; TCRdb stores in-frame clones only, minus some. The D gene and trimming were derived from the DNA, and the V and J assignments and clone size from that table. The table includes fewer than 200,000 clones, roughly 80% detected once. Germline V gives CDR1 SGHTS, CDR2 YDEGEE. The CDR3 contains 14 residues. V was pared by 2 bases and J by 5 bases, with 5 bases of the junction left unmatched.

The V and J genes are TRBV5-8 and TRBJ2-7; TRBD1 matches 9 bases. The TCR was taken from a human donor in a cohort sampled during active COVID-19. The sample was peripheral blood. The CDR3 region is CASSLQGAVDEQYF. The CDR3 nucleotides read TGTGCCAGCAGCTTACAGGGGGCAGTGGACGAGCAGTACTTC.